A single T cell receptor beta chain is shown here with its context. Its antigen is not identified. This sample is part of a study of T cell responses to AZD1222 COVID-19 vaccine. Study in general: Samples with a second dose at about 4 or about 12 weeks were pooled together. Regarding the study as a whole: Sampling captured repertoires only after the peak T cell response. Donors skewed white British and female; clonal diversity was possibly underestimated.

TCRdb's copy holds only in-frame clones and misses some; the assay was immunoSEQ multiplex PCR. The repertoire has 120,000 or so clones, about 85% of them found once; the top ten carry 5% to 7%. Looked up from germline, CDR1 is LGHDT and CDR2 is YNNKEL (reference sequence). The CDR3 loop spans 18 amino acids. V was trimmed by 5 bases and J by 8 bases, leaving 25 bases between them. The chain joins TRBV3-1 (or the pseudogene TRBV3-2) to TRBJ1-6; D gene unclear. The receptor was isolated from an adult in good health. Sequencing used peripheral blood, obtained on day 0 of AZD1222 vaccination. The CDR3 DNA sequence: TGTGCCAGCAGCAACTCTATCAGGACGGCATCTCCCTATTCACCCCTCCACTTT. It yields the protein CASSNSIRTASPYSPLHF.